This T cell receptor beta chain was documented in a study of OX40 agonist ivuxolimab in advanced cancers. This CDR3 is 11 amino acids long. Trimming removed 2 bases from V and 11 bases from J, with 12 bases in between. Germline assignment: CDR1 GTSNPN and CDR2 SVGIG (reference sequence). Profiled with immunoSEQ multiplex PCR; TCRdb holds only in-frame clones, not every one. The data show about 93,000 clones, with about 90% seen just once and 0.45% to 0.6% held by the top ten. V and J are TRBV30 and TRBJ1-1; D is unclear. This clonotype originated in an adult with an advanced solid tumor such as melanoma, head and neck, liver or kidney cancer. Sequenced material: CD4+ or CD8+ T cells sorted from blood, taken in a trial of the OX40 agonist ivuxolimab. The DNA for the CDR3 is TGTGCCTGGAGTTCGACCGCGTCCGCTTTCTTT. This translates into CAWSSTASAFF.